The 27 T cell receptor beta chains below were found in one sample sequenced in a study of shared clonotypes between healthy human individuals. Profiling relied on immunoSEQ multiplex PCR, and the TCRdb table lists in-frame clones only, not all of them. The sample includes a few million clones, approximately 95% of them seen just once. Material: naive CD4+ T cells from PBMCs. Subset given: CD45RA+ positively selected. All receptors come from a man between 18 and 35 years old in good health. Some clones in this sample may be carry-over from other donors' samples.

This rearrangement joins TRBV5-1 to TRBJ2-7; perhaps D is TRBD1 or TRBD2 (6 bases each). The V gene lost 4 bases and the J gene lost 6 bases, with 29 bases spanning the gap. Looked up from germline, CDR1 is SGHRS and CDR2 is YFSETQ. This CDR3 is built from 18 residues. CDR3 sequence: CASSPGAGRPPLLAEQYF. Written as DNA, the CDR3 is TGCGCCAGCAGCCCGGGGGCGGGACGGCCGCCGCTCCTGGCCGAGCAGTACTTC.

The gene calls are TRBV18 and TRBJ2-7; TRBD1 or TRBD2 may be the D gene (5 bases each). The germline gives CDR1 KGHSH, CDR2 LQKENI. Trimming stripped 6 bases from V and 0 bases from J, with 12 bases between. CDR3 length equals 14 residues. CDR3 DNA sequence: TGTGCCAGCTCGGCCGGGACCCTCTCCTACGAGCAGTACTTC. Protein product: CASSAGTLSYEQYF.

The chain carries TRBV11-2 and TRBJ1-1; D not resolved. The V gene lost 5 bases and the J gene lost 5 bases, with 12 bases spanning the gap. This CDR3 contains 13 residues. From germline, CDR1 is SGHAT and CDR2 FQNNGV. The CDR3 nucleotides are TGTGCCAGCAGCCGGGTTGTGGGGACTGAAGCTTTCTTT. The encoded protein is CASSRVVGTEAFF.

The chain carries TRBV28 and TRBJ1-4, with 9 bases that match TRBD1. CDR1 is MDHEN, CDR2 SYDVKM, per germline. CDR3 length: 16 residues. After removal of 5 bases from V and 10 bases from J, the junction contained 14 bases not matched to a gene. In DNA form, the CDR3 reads TGTGCCAGCAGTCAACGATTGGGGACAGGGCGGCGAAAACTGTTTTTT. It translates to CASSQRLGTGRRKLFF.

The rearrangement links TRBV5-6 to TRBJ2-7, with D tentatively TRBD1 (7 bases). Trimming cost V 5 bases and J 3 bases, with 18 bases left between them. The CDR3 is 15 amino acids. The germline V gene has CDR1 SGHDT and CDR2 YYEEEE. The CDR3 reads CASRSGPGGYYEQYF. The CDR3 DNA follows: TGTGCCAGCAGATCAGGCCCAGGGGGGTACTACGAGCAGTACTTC.

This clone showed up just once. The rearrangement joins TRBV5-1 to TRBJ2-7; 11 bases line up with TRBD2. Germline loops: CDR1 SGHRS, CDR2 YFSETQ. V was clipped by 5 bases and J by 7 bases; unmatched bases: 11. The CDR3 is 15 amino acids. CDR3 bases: TGCGCCAGCAGTAACATAGCGGGAGGGCCAAGTGAGCAGTACTTC. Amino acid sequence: CASSNIAGGPSEQYF. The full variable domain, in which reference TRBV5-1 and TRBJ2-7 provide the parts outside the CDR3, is KAGVTQTPRYLIKTRGQQVTLSCSPISGHRSVSWYQQTPGQGLQFLFEYFSETQRNKGNFPGRFSGRQFSNSRSEMNVSTLELGDSALYLCASSNIAGGPSEQYFGPGTRLTVT.

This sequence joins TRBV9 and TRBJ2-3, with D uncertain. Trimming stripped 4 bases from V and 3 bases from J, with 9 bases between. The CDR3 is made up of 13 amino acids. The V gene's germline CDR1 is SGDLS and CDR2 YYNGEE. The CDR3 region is CASSPSFTDTQYF. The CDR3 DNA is TGTGCCAGCAGCCCTTCCTTTACAGATACGCAGTATTTT.

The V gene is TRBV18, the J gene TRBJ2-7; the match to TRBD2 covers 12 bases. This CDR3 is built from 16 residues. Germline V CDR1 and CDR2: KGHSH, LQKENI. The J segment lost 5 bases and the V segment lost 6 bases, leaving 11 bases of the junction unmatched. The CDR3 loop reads CASSALAGGPSDEQYF. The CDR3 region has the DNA TGTGCCAGCTCGGCTCTAGCGGGAGGGCCGTCGGACGAGCAGTACTTC.

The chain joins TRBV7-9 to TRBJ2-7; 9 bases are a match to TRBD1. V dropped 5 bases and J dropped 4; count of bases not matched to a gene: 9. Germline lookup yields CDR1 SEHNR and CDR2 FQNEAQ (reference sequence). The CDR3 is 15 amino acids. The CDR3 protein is CASSLQGDRAYEQYF. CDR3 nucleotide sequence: TGTGCCAGCAGCCTGCAGGGGGACAGGGCTTACGAGCAGTACTTC. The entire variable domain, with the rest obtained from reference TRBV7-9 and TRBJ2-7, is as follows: DTGVSQNPRHKITKRGQNVTFRCDPISEHNRLYWYRQTLGQGPEFLTYFQNEAQLEKSRLLSDRFSAERPKGSFSTLEIQRTEQGDSAMYLCASSLQGDRAYEQYFGPGTRLTVT.

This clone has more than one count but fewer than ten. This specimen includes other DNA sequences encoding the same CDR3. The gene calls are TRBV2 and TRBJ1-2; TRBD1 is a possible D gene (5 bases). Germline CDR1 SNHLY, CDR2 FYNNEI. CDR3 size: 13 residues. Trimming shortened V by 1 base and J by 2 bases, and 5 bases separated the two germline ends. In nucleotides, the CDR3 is TGTGCCAGCAGTGAAGGGGGGAACTATGGCTACACCTTC. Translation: CASSEGGNYGYTF.

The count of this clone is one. Here the CDR3 reads CASSFTSGSTTGELFF. The DNA for the CDR3 is TGTGCCAGCAGCTTCACTAGCGGGAGTACCACCGGGGAGCTGTTTTTT. The J gene is TRBJ2-2, the V gene TRBV7-2, with 11 bases that match TRBD2. CDR1 is SGHTA and CDR2 is FQGNSA in the germline V gene. The CDR3 length is 16 residues. The ends lost 3 bases at V and 4 bases at J; junction bases unmatched: 4. The whole variable domain, remainder taken from reference TRBV7-2 and TRBJ2-2, is GAGVSQSPSNKVTEKGKDVELRCDPISGHTALYWYRQSLGQGLEFLIYFQGNSAPDKSGLPSDRFSAERTGGSVSTLTIQRTQQEDSAVYLCASSFTSGSTTGELFFGEGSRLTVL.

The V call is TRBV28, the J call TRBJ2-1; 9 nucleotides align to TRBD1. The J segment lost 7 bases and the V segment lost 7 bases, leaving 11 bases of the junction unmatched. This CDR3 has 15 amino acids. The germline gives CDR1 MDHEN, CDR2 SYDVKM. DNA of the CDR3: TGTGCCAGCACCCTCCGGAGGACAGGGGATAATGAGCAGTTCTTC. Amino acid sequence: CASTLRRTGDNEQFF.

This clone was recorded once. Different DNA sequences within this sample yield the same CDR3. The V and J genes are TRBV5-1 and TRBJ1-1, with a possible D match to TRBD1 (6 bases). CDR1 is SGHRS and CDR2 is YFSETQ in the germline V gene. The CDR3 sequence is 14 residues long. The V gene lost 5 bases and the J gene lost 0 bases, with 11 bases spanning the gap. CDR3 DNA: TGCGCCAGCAGTACGGACAGAATGAACACTGAAGCTTTCTTT. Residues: CASSTDRMNTEAFF.

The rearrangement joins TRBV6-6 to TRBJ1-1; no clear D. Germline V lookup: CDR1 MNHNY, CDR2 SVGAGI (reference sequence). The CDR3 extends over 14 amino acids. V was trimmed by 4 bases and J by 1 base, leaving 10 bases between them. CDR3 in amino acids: CASSFLSGNTEAFF. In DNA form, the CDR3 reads TGTGCCAGCAGTTTCCTCTCTGGGAACACTGAAGCTTTCTTT.

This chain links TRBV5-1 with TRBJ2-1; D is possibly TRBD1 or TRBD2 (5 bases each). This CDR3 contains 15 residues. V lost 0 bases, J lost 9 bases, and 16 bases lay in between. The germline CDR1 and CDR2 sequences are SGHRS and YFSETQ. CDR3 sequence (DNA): TGCGCCAGCAGCTTGGCGGCAGGGAGTGTGGTTGAGCAGTTCTTC. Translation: CASSLAAGSVVEQFF.

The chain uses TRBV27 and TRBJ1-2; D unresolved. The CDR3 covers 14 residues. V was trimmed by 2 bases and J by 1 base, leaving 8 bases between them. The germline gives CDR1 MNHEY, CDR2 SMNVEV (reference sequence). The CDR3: CASSLAGINYGYTF. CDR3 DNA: TGTGCCAGCAGTTTAGCCGGAATTAACTATGGCTACACCTTC.

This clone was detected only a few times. DNA for the CDR3: TGTGCCAGCAGTTCCACGGGGCCCCAGCATTTT. This sequence encodes CASSSTGPQHF. The V gene is TRBV28, the J gene TRBJ1-5; no firm D call. Germline CDR1 is MDHEN and CDR2 is SYDVKM. With 4 bases removed from V and 9 bases from J, the gap between germline ends came to 7 bases. The CDR3 consists of 11 residues. The full variable domain, its missing parts supplied by reference TRBV28 and TRBJ1-5, is DVKVTQSSRYLVKRTGEKVFLECVQDMDHENMFWYRQDPGLGLRLIYFSYDVKMKEKGDIPEGYSVSREKKERFSLILESASTNQTSMYLCASSSTGPQHFGDGTRLSIL.

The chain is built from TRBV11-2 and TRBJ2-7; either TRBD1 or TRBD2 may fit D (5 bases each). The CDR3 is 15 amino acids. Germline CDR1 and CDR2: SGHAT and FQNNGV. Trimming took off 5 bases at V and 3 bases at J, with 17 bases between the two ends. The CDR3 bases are TGTGCCAGCAGCCCTCCTCGGGGCCGGAGCTACGAGCAGTACTTC. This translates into CASSPPRGRSYEQYF.

This chain's CDR3 is CASSERDSYTGELFF. The DNA of the CDR3 is TGTGCCAGCAGTGAGAGGGACTCTTACACCGGGGAGCTGTTTTTT. The rearrangement links TRBV6-4 to TRBJ2-2; the D gene is possibly TRBD2 (6 bases). The CDR3 has 15 residues. Trimming took off 3 bases at V and 3 bases at J, with 11 bases between the two ends. The germline CDR1 and CDR2 sequences are MRHNA and SNTAGT.

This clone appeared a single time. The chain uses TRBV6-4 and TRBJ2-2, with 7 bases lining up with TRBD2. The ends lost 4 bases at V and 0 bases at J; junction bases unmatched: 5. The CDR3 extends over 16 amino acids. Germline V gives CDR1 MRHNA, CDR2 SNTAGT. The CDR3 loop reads CASSAGREPNTGELFF. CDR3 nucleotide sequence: TGTGCCAGCAGTGCTGGGCGGGAGCCGAACACCGGGGAGCTGTTTTTT.

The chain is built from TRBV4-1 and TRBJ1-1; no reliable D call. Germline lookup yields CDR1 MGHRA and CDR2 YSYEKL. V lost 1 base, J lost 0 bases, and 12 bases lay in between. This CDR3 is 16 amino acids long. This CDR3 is CASSQVDVSMNTEAFF. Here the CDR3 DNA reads TGCGCCAGCAGCCAAGTAGATGTGAGCATGAACACTGAAGCTTTCTTT.

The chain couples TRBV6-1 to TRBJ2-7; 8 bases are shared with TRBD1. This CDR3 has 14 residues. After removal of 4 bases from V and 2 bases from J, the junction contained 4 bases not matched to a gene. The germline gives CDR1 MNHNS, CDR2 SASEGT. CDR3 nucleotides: TGTGCCAGCAGTGTCTGGACAGGGCCCTACGAGCAGTACTTC. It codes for CASSVWTGPYEQYF.

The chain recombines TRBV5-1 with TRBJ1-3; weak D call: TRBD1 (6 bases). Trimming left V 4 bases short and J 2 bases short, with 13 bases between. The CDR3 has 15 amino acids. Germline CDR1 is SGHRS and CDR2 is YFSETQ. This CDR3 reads CASSGGTSAGNTIYF. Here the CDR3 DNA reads TGCGCCAGCAGCGGCGGGACATCTGCTGGAAACACCATATATTTT.

The CDR3 sequence: CAMDPQYF. CDR3 nucleotides: TGTGCCATGGACCCGCAGTACTTC. This chain links TRBV10-3 with TRBJ2-7; D not resolved. Per germline, CDR1 ENHRY and CDR2 SYGVKD. V was clipped by 9 bases and J by 9 bases, with 6 bases between them. The CDR3 spans 8 residues.

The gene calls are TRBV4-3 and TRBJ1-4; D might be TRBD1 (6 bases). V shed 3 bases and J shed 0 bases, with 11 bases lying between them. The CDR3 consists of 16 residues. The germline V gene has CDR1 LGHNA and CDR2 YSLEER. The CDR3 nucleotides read TGCGCCAGCAGCCAGGGGGGCTCGGCAACTAATGAAAAACTGTTTTTT. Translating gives CASSQGGSATNEKLFF.

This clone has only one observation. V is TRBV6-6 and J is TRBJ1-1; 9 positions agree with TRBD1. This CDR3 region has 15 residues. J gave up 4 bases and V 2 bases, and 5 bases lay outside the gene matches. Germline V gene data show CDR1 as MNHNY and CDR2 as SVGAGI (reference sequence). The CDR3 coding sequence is TGTGCCAGCAGTTACCAGACAGGGGGGCTCACTGAAGCTTTCTTT. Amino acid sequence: CASSYQTGGLTEAFF.

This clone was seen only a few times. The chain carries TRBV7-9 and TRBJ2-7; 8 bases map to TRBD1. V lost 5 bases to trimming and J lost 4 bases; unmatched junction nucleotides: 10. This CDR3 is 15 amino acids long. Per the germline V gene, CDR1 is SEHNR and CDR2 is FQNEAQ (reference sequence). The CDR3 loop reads CASSPKGTGPYEQYF. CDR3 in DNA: TGTGCCAGCAGCCCCAAGGGGACAGGCCCTTACGAGCAGTACTTC.